This T cell receptor (beta chain) was found in a study of cytomegalovirus exposure and HLA in healthy donors. General observations from the study: A later analysis associated some 18,000 TCR beta sequences with HLA alleles at a 0.05 false discovery rate. Earlier analysis looked at TCR beta V segments, and most were productive about 87% or about 30% of the time.

The CDR3 extends over 14 amino acids. Trimming cost V 3 bases and J 0 bases, with 6 bases left between them. Per the germline V gene, CDR1 is ENHRY and CDR2 is SYGVKD. Researchers ran the PCR with 60 Vbeta and 13 Jbeta primers. The data were produced by immunoSEQ multiplex PCR, yet TCRdb's version contains in-frame clones alone and is incomplete. The table records fewer than 200,000 clones, 60% to 85% of them present only once. This clone was picked up one time. Its antigen remains unknown. The sequence came from a man in his thirties or forties in good health and CMV-seropositive. V usage is TRBV10-3 and J usage is TRBJ1-3; D not resolved. Material for sequencing was PBMCs. The CDR3, as DNA: TGTGCCATCAGTGAACATCTCTCTGGAAACACCATATATTTT. Amino acid sequence: CAISEHLSGNTIYF.